The next 18 T cell receptor beta chains were all read from a single sample in a study of T-cell memory formation after mild COVID-19. One entry per CDR3 protein, called by TCRdb with MiXCR from the 5' RACE reads. The table includes roughly 310,000 distinct CDR3 sequences, less than 20% detected once. The sample comprised PBMCs or a T cell subset sorted from them (not recorded which). These receptors came from a young man who had mild COVID-19 (a few samples of this study predate the infection). Cell type and time point are not known.

This clonotype was seen a few times. V usage is TRBV9 and J usage is TRBJ2-1; the D gene is possibly TRBD2 (5 bases). Germline loops: CDR1 SGDLS, CDR2 YYNGEE. The V end was cut by 3 bases, the J end by 9 bases, with 10 bases between. The CDR3 is made up of 12 amino acids. The CDR3 sequence is CASSGGRGEQFF. CDR3 bases: TGTGCCAGCAGCGGAGGACGGGGTGAGCAGTTCTTC.

This clonotype was detected only a few times. The V call is TRBV4-2, the J call TRBJ1-1; 7 bases match TRBD1. This CDR3 has 14 residues. Germline V gives CDR1 LGHNA, CDR2 YNFKEQ. V lost 4 bases, J lost 1 base, and 3 bases stayed unmatched. The CDR3 DNA reads as TGTGCCAGCAGCCCAGGGGGGAAGAACACTGAAGCTTTCTTT. Translation: CASSPGGKNTEAFF.

This clonotype was counted a single time. V gene TRBV7-2 combines with J gene TRBJ1-2; the D is unclear. The CDR3 has 10 amino acids. The V gene's germline CDR1 is SGHTA and CDR2 FQGNSA. The V and J ends lost 5 bases and 12 bases respectively, with 10 bases between them. The chain's CDR3 is CASSLPANTF. CDR3 bases: TGTGCCAGCAGCCTCCCGGCTAACACCTTC.

This clonotype was seen ten or more times. The rearrangement joins TRBV3-1 to TRBJ2-7; 14 positions match TRBD2. Trimming at V came to 6 bases and at J to 2 bases, leaving 3 bases not matched to a gene. Per germline, CDR1 LGHDT and CDR2 YNNKEL (reference sequence). This CDR3 has 15 amino acids. CDR3 DNA sequence: TGTGCCAGCAGTACGACTAGCGGGGGGGCCTACGAGCAGTACTTC. As protein: CASSTTSGGAYEQYF.

V gene TRBV11-2 combines with J gene TRBJ2-7; 7 nucleotides line up with TRBD2. Germline-derived CDR1 and CDR2 are SGHAT and FQNNGV. The V gene end was trimmed by 5 bases and the J gene end by 6 bases; junction bases not matched to a gene: 4. The CDR3 runs 12 residues. The CDR3 is CASSRGEFEQYF. In DNA, the CDR3 is TGTGCCAGCAGCCGGGGGGAATTCGAGCAGTACTTC. Supplemented by reference TRBV11-2 and TRBJ2-7, the full variable domain reads EAGVAQSPRYKIIEKRQSVAFWCNPISGHATLYWYQQILGQGPKLLIQFQNNGVVDDSQLPKDRFSAERLKGVDSTLKIQPAKLEDSAVYLCASSRGEFEQYFGPGTRLTVT.

This clonotype has only a few counts. The chain joins TRBV7-3 to TRBJ2-7, with TRBD2 as a possible D gene (6 bases). V was pared by 5 bases and J by 4 bases, with 12 bases between. Germline V gene lookup returns CDR1 SGHTA and CDR2 FQGTGA. The CDR3 is 13 residues long. The DNA for the CDR3 is TGTGCCAGCAGCCTCACTCGGGGGTACGAGCAGTACTTC. Protein: CASSLTRGYEQYF.

This clonotype was seen a few times. This sequence joins TRBV12-3 or TRBV12-4 and TRBJ1-2, with 9 bases matching TRBD1. The CDR3 has 16 amino acids. Trimming removed 5 bases from V and 4 bases from J; junction bases left unmatched: 11. The DNA for the CDR3 is TGTGCCAGCAGTACGAGGACAGGGGCCCAACTCTATGGCTACACCTTC. Translated, it gives CASSTRTGAQLYGYTF.

V and J are TRBV5-6 and TRBJ2-2; 9 bases agree with TRBD2. Per germline, CDR1 SGHDT and CDR2 YYEEEE. This CDR3 contains 17 residues. Trimming removed 0 bases from V and 0 bases from J; junction bases left unmatched: 3. This CDR3 is CASSLVVAGANTGELFF. CDR3 in DNA: TGTGCCAGCAGCTTGGTGGTAGCGGGGGCGAACACCGGGGAGCTGTTTTTT.

This chain uses TRBV30 with TRBJ2-3; perhaps D is TRBD1 or TRBD2 (5 bases each). The CDR3 spans 15 residues. Germline lookup yields CDR1 GTSNPN and CDR2 SVGIG (reference sequence). V gave up 0 bases and J gave up 2 bases, with 12 bases separating them. CDR3 nucleotide sequence: TGTGCCTGGAGTGTGATCGGGACCTACACAGATACGCAGTATTTT. Translation gives CAWSVIGTYTDTQYF.

This clonotype occurred a few times. This sequence joins TRBV4-2 and TRBJ2-3; D is undetermined. Trimming cost V 4 bases and J 2 bases, with 16 bases left between them. From germline, CDR1 is LGHNA and CDR2 YNFKEQ. The CDR3 totals 16 residues. CDR3 sequence: CASSRDPDLTTDTQYF. CDR3 nucleotide sequence: TGTGCCAGCAGCCGAGATCCGGACCTCACCACAGATACGCAGTATTTT.

The rearrangement links TRBV28 to TRBJ1-5; 9 positions agree with TRBD1. This CDR3 has 14 residues. Unmatched junction bases numbered 6, after V lost 6 bases and J lost 6 bases. The germline gives CDR1 MDHEN, CDR2 SYDVKM. CDR3 bases: TGTGCCAGCAGGAACAGGGGGCATAGTCAGCCCCAGCATTTT. Its protein product is CASRNRGHSQPQHF. Supplemented by reference TRBV28 and TRBJ1-5, the full variable domain reads DVKVTQSSRYLVKRTGEKVFLECVQDMDHENMFWYRQDPGLGLRLIYFSYDVKMKEKGDIPEGYSVSREKKERFSLILESASTNQTSMYLCASRNRGHSQPQHFGDGTRLSIL.

The CDR3 nucleotides read TGTGCCAGCAGCCAAGATTTGAGAGGGGGGATATATTTCTTC. It translates to CASSQDLRGGIYFF. The J gene is TRBJ2-1, the V gene TRBV3-1, with D possibly being TRBD1 or TRBD2 (6 bases each). There are 14 residues in the CDR3. V was cut by 0 bases and J by 16 bases, with 19 bases left in between. CDR1 is LGHDT, CDR2 YNNKEL, per germline (reference sequence).

The chain employs TRBV2 and TRBJ2-7, with 7 bases lining up with TRBD2. V was clipped by 11 bases and J by 2 bases; unmatched bases: 9. Germline values: CDR1 SNHLY, CDR2 FYNNEI. The CDR3 has 13 amino acids. The CDR3 nucleotides read TGTGCCGGCGCCCGGGACTATACCTACGAGCAGTACTTC. Its protein is CAGARDYTYEQYF.

The CDR3 coding sequence is TGCGCCAGCAGGATCGGGGTAGCCGGTTACGAGCAGTACTTC. Translating gives CASRIGVAGYEQYF. The genes are TRBV5-1 and TRBJ2-7; a possible D gene is TRBD2 (5 bases). V was clipped by 5 bases and J by 4 bases, with 16 bases between them. The CDR3 spans 14 residues. Per germline, CDR1 SGHRS and CDR2 YFSETQ.

The chain has TRBV20-1 and TRBJ1-6; 7 bases map to TRBD1. Germline CDR1 and CDR2: DFQATT and SNEGSKA (reference sequence). V was pared by 6 bases and J by 8 bases, with 13 bases of the junction left unmatched. The CDR3 sequence is 15 residues long. In DNA form, the CDR3 reads TGCAGTGCGCGGCTGGTTGGGGACAGTCATTCACCCCTCCACTTT. It is translated as CSARLVGDSHSPLHF.

This clonotype was picked up many times. This chain connects TRBV12-3 or TRBV12-4 to TRBJ2-5; the D gene is possibly TRBD2 (6 bases). Trimming took off 5 bases at V and 7 bases at J, with 8 bases between the two ends. CDR3 length: 11 residues. The DNA of the CDR3 is TGTGCCAGCAGTCCCGGGGGGACCCAGTACTTC. As protein: CASSPGGTQYF.

The rearrangement joins TRBV14 to TRBJ1-2; 10 nucleotides align to TRBD1. The CDR3 covers 16 residues. Germline V gives CDR1 SGHDN, CDR2 FVKESK. With V trimmed by 0 bases and J by 4 bases, 5 bases remained unmatched. This CDR3 is CASSQDPGQGSYGYTF. In DNA, the CDR3 is TGTGCCAGCAGCCAAGACCCGGGACAGGGGAGCTATGGCTACACCTTC.

A few counts support this clonotype. The chain joins TRBV7-2 to TRBJ2-7, with D uncertain. Germline-derived CDR1 and CDR2 are SGHTA and FQGNSA. This CDR3 comprises 10 residues. Trimming took 4 bases from V and 4 from J, leaving 2 bases between them. The CDR3 sequence: CASSCYEQYV. For the CDR3, the DNA is TGTGCCAGCAGCTGTTACGAGCAGTACGTC.